This T cell receptor (beta chain) derives from a study of CD8+ T cells in alopecia areata. Study-level background: Treated patients were given 5 to 10 mg oral tofacitinib twice daily. The percentage of affected scalp area served as the score of severity for treated patients.

The ends were cut back, 6 bases at V and 4 bases at J, with 12 bases in the middle. The CDR3 has 13 amino acids. Germline assignment: CDR1 SSHAT and CDR2 FNYEAQ (reference sequence). A note on this clone: Its target is not known.

After isolation, RNA underwent reverse transcription to generate cDNA as the sequencing template. The assay was immunoSEQ multiplex PCR, and TCRdb's table has in-frame clones only and misses some. This table has 120,000 or so clones, approximately 60% appearing once. Notes on the study in general: There were also resident alphabeta T cells of normal skin sequenced in scalp samples. Persistence in scalp and blood during tofacitinib was observed for many expanded lesional clones.

As to treatment: oral pan-JAK inhibitor, 5-10 mg twice daily. The starting material was CD4+ T cells sorted from blood, obtained at week 4, from a patient treated with tofacitinib. The rearrangement uses TRBV7-7 and TRBJ2-5; D is unresolved. This TCR was recovered from a human donor with alopecia areata. CDR3 coding DNA: TGTGCCAGCAGTTCTGACTGGGCAGAGACCCAGTACTTC. This codes for CASSSDWAETQYF. Together with reference TRBV7-7 and TRBJ2-5, the CDR3 gives the full variable domain: GAGVSQSPRYKVTKRGQDVTLRCDPISSHATLYWYQQALGQGPEFLTYFNYEAQPDKSGLPSDRFSAERPEGSISTLTIQRTEQRDSAMYRCASSSDWAETQYFGPGTRLLVL.